The count of the clone carrying this T cell receptor (beta chain) is one. Its matching antigen is unknown. The study based diagnoses on clinical symptoms, serum thyroxine and TRAb, thyroid ultrasound and orbital computed tomography. Germline V CDR1 and CDR2: SGHKS, YYEKEE (reference sequence). V lost 4 bases and J lost 9, with 19 bases in between. The CDR3 is 14 amino acids. This sample is drawn from a study of T cells in Graves' hyperthyroidism and ophthalmopathy. General study results and limits: Among clonotypes expanded in thyroid above 0.001, most were also found in blood.

There were TCR beta CDR3 regions amplified from RNA transcripts. The TCR CDR3 was amplified in a first-round RT-PCR using the HTBI primer set. MiXCR, applied by TCRdb to the multiplex PCR reads, yields one record per CDR3 protein. The sample includes under 350,000 distinct CDR3 sequences, about 15% of them seen just once. This TCR was recovered from a woman aged 55-70 years with Graves' ophthalmopathy. This rearrangement joins TRBV5-5 to TRBJ2-5, with D perhaps TRBD2 (8 bases). The sequencing input was blood. The CDR3 loop reads CASSRQGGREAQYF. The CDR3 DNA follows: TGTGCCAGCAGCCGACAGGGAGGGCGGGAGGCCCAGTACTTC.